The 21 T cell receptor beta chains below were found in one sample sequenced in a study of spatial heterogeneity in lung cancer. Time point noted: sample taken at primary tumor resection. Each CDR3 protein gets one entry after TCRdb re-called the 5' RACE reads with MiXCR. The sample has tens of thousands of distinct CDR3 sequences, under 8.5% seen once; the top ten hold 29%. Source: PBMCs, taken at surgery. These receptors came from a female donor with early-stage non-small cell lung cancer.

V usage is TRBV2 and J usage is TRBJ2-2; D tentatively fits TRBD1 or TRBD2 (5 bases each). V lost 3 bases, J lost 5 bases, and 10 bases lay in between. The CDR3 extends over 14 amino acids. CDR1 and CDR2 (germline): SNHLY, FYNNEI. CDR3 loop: CASSDIWGTGELFF. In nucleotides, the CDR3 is TGTGCCAGCAGTGATATATGGGGGACCGGGGAGCTGTTTTTT.

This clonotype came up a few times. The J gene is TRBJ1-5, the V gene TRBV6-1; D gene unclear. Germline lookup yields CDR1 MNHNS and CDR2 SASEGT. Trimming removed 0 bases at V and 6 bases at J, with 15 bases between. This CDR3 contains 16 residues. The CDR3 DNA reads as TGTGCCAGCAGTGAAGCTAAGGTCTTTCTCGGTCAGCCCCAGCATTTT. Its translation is CASSEAKVFLGQPQHF.

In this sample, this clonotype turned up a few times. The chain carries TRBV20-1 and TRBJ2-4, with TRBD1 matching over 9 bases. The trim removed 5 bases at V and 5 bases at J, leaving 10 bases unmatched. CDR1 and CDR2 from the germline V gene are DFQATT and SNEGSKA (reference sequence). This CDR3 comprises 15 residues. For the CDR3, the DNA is TGCAGTGCTGAATACCCGGGACAGGGTGAAAACATTCAGTACTTC. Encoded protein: CSAEYPGQGENIQYF.

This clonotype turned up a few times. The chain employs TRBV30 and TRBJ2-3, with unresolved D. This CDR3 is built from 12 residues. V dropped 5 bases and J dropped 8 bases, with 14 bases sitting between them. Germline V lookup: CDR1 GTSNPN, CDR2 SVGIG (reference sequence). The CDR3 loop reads CAWEDQRSTQYF. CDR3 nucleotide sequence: TGTGCCTGGGAGGATCAAAGAAGTACGCAGTATTTT.

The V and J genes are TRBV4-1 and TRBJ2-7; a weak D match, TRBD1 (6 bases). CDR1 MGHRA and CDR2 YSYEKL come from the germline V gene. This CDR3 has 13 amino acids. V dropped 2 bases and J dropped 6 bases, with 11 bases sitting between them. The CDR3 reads CASSQQGFGEQYF. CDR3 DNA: TGCGCCAGCAGCCAACAGGGGTTCGGCGAGCAGTACTTC.

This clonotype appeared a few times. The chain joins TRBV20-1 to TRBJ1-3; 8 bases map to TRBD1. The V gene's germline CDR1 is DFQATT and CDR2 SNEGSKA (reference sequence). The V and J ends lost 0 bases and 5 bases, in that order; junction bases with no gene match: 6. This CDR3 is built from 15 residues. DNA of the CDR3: TGCAGTGCTAGAGATCGGACAGGGTCGAGAAACACCATATATTTT. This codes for CSARDRTGSRNTIYF.

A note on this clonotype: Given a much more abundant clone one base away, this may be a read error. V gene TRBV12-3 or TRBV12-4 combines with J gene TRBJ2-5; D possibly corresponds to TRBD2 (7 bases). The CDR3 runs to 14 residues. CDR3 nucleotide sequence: TGTGCCAGCAGATCCCTGAGGGGGGGAGAGGCCCAGTACTTC. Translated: CASRSLRGGEAQYF.

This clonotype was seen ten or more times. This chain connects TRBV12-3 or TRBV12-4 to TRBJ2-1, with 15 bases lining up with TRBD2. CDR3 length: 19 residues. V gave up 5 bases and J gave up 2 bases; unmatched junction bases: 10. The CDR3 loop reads CASSARTSGREVTYNEQFF. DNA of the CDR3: TGTGCCAGCAGTGCCCGGACTAGCGGGAGGGAAGTCACCTACAATGAGCAGTTCTTC.

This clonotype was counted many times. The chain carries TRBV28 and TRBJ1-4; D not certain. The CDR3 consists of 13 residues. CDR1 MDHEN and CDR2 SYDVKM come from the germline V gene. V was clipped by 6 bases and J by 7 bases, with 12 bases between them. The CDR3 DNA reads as TGTGCCAGCAGCACAAGCGCGGCTGAAAAACTGTTTTTT. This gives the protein CASSTSAAEKLFF.

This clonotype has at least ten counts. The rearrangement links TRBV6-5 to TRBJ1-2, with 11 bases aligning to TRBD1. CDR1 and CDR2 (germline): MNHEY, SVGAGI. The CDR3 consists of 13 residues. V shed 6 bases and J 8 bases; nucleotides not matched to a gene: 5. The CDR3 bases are TGTGCCAGCAGCCGGACAGGGGGCGCAGGCTACACCTTC. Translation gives CASSRTGGAGYTF.

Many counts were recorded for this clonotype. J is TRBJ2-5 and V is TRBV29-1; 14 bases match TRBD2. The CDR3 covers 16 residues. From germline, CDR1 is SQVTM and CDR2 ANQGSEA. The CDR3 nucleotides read TGCAGTTCGGCCGGGACTAGCGGGGGCGGCGGAGAGACCCAGTACTTC. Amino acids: CSSAGTSGGGGETQYF.

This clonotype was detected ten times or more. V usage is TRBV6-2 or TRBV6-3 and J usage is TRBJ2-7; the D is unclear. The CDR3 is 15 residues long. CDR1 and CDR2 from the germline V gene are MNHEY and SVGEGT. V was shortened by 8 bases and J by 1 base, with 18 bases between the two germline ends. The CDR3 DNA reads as TGTGCCAGCCTTACAAGACTGACCCCATCCTACGAGCAGTACTTC. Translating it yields CASLTRLTPSYEQYF.

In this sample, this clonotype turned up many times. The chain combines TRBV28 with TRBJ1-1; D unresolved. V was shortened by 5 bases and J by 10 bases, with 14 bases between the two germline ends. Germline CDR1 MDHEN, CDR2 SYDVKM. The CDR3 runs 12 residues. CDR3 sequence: CASSPTEAGAFF. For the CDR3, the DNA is TGTGCCAGCAGTCCCACCGAGGCCGGAGCTTTCTTT.

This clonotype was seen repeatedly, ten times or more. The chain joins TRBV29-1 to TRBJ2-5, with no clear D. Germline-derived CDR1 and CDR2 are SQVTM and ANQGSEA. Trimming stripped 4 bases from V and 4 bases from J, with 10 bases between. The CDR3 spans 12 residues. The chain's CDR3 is CSVGPPSETQYF. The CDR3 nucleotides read TGCAGCGTTGGGCCACCCTCAGAGACCCAGTACTTC.

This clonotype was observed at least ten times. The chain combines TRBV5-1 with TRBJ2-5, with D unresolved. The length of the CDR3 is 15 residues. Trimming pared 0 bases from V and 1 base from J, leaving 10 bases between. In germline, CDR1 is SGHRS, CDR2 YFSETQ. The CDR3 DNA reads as TGCGCCAGCAGCTTGGGGCTTACCCTCCAAGAGACCCAGTACTTC. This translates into CASSLGLTLQETQYF.

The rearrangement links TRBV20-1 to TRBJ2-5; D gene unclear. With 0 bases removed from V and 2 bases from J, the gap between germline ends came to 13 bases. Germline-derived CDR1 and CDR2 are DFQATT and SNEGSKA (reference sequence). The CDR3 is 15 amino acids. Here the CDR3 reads CSARDLGLRQETQYF. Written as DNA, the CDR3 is TGCAGTGCTAGAGATCTGGGCCTTAGACAAGAGACCCAGTACTTC.

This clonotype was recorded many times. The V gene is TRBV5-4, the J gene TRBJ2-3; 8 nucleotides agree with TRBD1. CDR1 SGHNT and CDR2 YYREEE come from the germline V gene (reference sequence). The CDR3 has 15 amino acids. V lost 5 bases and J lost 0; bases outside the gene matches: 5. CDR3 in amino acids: CASRTGATSTDTQYF. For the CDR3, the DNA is TGTGCCAGCAGGACAGGGGCGACTAGCACAGATACGCAGTATTTT.

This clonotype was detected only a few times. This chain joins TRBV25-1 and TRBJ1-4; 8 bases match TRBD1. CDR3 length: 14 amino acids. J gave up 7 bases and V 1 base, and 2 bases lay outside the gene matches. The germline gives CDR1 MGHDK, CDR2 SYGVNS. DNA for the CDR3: TGTGCCAGCAGTGAATTAACAGGGGGTGAAAAACTGTTTTTT. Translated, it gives CASSELTGGEKLFF. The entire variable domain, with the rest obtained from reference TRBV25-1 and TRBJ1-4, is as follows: EADIYQTPRYLVIGTGKKITLECSQTMGHDKMYWYQQDPGMELHLIHYSYGVNSTEKGDLSSESTVSRIRTEHFPLTLESARPSHTSQYLCASSELTGGEKLFFGSGTQLSVL.

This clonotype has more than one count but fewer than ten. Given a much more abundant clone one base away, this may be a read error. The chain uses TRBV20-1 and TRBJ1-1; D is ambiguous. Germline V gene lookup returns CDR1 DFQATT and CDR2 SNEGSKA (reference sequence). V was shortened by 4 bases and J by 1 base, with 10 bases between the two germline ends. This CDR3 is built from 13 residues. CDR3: CSAIGWTNTEAFF. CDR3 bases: TGCAGTGCTATAGGATGGACGAACACTGAAGCTTTCTTT.

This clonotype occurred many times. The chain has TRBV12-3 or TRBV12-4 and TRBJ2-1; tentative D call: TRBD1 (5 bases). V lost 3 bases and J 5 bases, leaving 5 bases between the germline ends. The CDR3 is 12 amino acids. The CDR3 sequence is CASSFRDNEQFF. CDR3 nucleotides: TGTGCCAGCAGTTTCAGGGACAATGAGCAGTTCTTC.

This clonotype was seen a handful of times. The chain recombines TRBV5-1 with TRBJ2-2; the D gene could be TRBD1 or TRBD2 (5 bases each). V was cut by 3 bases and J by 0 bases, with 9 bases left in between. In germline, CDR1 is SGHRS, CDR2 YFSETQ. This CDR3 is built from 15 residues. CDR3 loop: CASSWQGANTGELFF. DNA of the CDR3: TGCGCCAGCAGCTGGCAGGGAGCGAACACCGGGGAGCTGTTTTTT.